The entry below gives a single TCR beta chain sequence along with its context. Antigen: not known. This CDR3 contains 15 residues. Germline assignment: CDR1 SGHRS and CDR2 YFSETQ. V dropped 4 bases and J dropped 6 bases, with 14 bases sitting between them. This record comes from a study of shared clonotypes between healthy human individuals. Whole-study results and caveats: Larger estimated richness was generally recorded for naive subsets relative to memory subsets. Clonotypes that were shared across a few donors made up around 5% of naive CD4 clonotypes.

Using immunoSEQ multiplex PCR, the repertoire was profiled, and TCRdb retains in-frame clones only, with some absent. Here the sample spans 2 million to 2.5 million clones, around 95% being singletons. Sample: naive CD4+ T cells sorted from blood. The subset was: CD45RA+ positively selected. This rearrangement joins TRBV5-1 to TRBJ1-6; perhaps TRBD1 as D (6 bases). The clonotype comes from a man aged 18-30 years in good health. The CDR3 DNA reads TGCGCCAGCAGCGCCAGACAGGCGTCTAATTCACCCCTCCACTTT. Translated, it gives CASSARQASNSPLHF.